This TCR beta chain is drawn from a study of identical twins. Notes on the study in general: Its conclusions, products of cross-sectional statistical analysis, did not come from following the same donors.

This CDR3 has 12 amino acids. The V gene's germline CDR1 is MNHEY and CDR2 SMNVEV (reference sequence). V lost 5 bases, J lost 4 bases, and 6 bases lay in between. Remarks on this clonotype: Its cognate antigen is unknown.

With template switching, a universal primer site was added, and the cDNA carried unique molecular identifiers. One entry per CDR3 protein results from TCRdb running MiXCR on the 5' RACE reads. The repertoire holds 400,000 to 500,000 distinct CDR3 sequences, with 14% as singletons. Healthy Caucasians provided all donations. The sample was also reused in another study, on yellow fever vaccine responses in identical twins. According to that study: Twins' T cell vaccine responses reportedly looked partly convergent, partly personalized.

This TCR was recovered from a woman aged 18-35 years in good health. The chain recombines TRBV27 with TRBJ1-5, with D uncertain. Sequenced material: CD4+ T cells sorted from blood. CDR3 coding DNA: TGTGCCAGCAGTCCCATAAATCAGCCCCAGCATTTT. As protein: CASSPINQPQHF.